This entry lists 32 T cell receptor beta chains sequenced from one sample in a study of naive and memory T cell subsets. The beta constant-region primer was an equimolar mix of two oligonucleotides covering TRBC1 and TRBC2. The ligated cDNA underwent four PCR rounds using SP2 and nested alpha and beta constant-region primers. MiXCR, applied by TCRdb to the UMI-ligation and nested PCR reads, yields one record per CDR3 protein. This sample carries 95,000 to 150,000 distinct CDR3 sequences, 35% to 40% of them seen once, and the ten largest clones take approximately 0.9%. Sequencing was performed on central memory CD4+ T cells from blood. These receptors originate from a human donor in good health.

This chain connects TRBV10-3 to TRBJ2-5, with 10 bases identical to TRBD2. The V and J ends lost 4 bases and 4 bases, in that order; junction bases with no gene match: 9. Germline values: CDR1 ENHRY, CDR2 SYGVKD. CDR3 length equals 16 residues. CDR3 region: CAISVGPLAGAETQYF. CDR3 bases: TGTGCCATCAGTGTCGGCCCTCTAGCGGGAGCAGAGACCCAGTACTTC.

This clonotype was seen a few times. The chain combines TRBV4-3 with TRBJ2-5, with 7 positions matching TRBD2. Germline values: CDR1 LGHNA, CDR2 YSLEER. The CDR3 spans 13 residues. J was trimmed by 7 bases and V by 4 bases; bases with no gene match: 6. CDR3 sequence: CASSPGRAGTQYF. The DNA for the CDR3 is TGCGCCAGCAGCCCTGGGAGGGCCGGGACCCAGTACTTC.

This clonotype was detected a few times. The chain carries TRBV29-1 and TRBJ1-2, with a tentative D call TRBD1 (5 bases). This CDR3 region has 15 residues. In germline, CDR1 is SQVTM, CDR2 ANQGSEA. V shed 3 bases and J shed 1 base, with 15 bases lying between them. Written as DNA, the CDR3 is TGCAGCGTTGAGGGTCGGGAGGGGAGTAACTATGGCTACACCTTC. It is translated as CSVEGREGSNYGYTF.

For the CDR3, the DNA is TGCGCCAGCAGCCAAGAGTTTGGAAACACCATATATTTT. Encoded protein: CASSQEFGNTIYF. The J gene is TRBJ1-3, the V gene TRBV4-3, with no clear D. Trimming took 0 bases from V and 3 from J, leaving 3 bases between them. The V gene's germline CDR1 is LGHNA and CDR2 YSLEER. The CDR3 is 13 residues long.

This clonotype was counted only a few times. This chain links TRBV7-9 with TRBJ2-2; D might be TRBD1 (6 bases). V was cut by 11 bases and J by 0 bases, with 16 bases left in between. Germline-derived CDR1 and CDR2 are SEHNR and FQNEAQ (reference sequence). The CDR3 spans 15 residues. Here the CDR3 DNA reads TGTGCCGTAACCTCAGGGGCGGCGAACACCGGGGAGCTGTTTTTT. It encodes CAVTSGAANTGELFF.

The gene calls are TRBV6-5 and TRBJ1-1; TRBD1 matches at 7 bases. The CDR3 is 17 residues long. The germline gives CDR1 MNHEY, CDR2 SVGAGI. Unmatched junction bases numbered 14, after V lost 5 bases and J lost 2 bases. The CDR3 nucleotides read TGTGCCAGCAGTCGTACAAGTTCGGGACAGAGAAACACTGAAGCTTTCTTT. Residues: CASSRTSSGQRNTEAFF.

This clonotype has only a few counts. The rearrangement joins TRBV28 to TRBJ2-4; TRBD1 is a possible D gene (5 bases). Germline-derived CDR1 and CDR2 are MDHEN and SYDVKM. This CDR3 is built from 13 residues. V lost 6 bases and J 0 bases, leaving 6 bases between the germline ends. CDR3: CASSGQAKNIQYF. In DNA, the CDR3 is TGTGCCAGCAGCGGACAAGCCAAAAACATTCAGTACTTC.

This sequence joins TRBV28 and TRBJ2-4, with D possibly matching TRBD1 (5 bases). CDR1 is MDHEN, CDR2 SYDVKM, per germline. V lost 2 bases to trimming and J lost 0 bases, with 11 bases between them. The CDR3 loop spans 16 amino acids. DNA for the CDR3: TGTGCCAGCAGTTTAGCCAGGGAAATAGCCAAAAACATTCAGTACTTC. This gives the protein CASSLAREIAKNIQYF.

The sample holds a few counts of this clonotype. The chain is built from TRBV30 and TRBJ2-3; D might be TRBD2 (6 bases). V was shortened by 3 bases and J by 1 base, with 17 bases between the two germline ends. The CDR3 is made up of 16 amino acids. The V gene's germline CDR1 is GTSNPN and CDR2 SVGIG (reference sequence). In DNA form, the CDR3 reads TGTGCCTGGAGCAGCCCCATGGGGGGTCGCACAGATACGCAGTATTTT. This translates into CAWSSPMGGRTDTQYF.

This clonotype was counted a few times. The rearrangement uses TRBV24-1 and TRBJ2-1; D ambiguous. The V gene lost 6 bases and the J gene lost 3 bases, with 8 bases spanning the gap. This CDR3 spans 13 amino acids. Germline V lookup: CDR1 KGHDR, CDR2 SFDVKD. The CDR3 protein is CATSPGNYNEQFF. The CDR3 DNA reads as TGTGCCACCAGTCCAGGTAACTACAATGAGCAGTTCTTC.

This clonotype appeared a few times. This CDR3 is CASSYLRGRDTQYF. The CDR3 DNA follows: TGTGCCAGCAGCTATCTGAGGGGCAGAGATACGCAGTATTTT. V and J are TRBV5-5 and TRBJ2-3; D possibly matches TRBD1 or TRBD2 (5 bases each). Germline CDR1 reads SGHKS; CDR2 reads YYEKEE (reference sequence). The V gene lost 3 bases and the J gene lost 5 bases, with 13 bases spanning the gap. CDR3 size: 14 residues.

The J gene is TRBJ2-3, the V gene TRBV20-1; 10 nucleotides agree with TRBD2. The length of the CDR3 is 17 residues. Germline-derived CDR1 and CDR2 are DFQATT and SNEGSKA (reference sequence). V was pared by 2 bases and J by 3 bases, with 11 bases of the junction left unmatched. The CDR3 spells CSARPTSGPGGTDTQYF. The DNA of the CDR3 is TGCAGTGCTAGACCGACTAGCGGGCCCGGGGGGACAGATACGCAGTATTTT.

Ten or more counts support this clonotype. The chain uses TRBV20-1 and TRBJ2-7; a weak D match, TRBD2 (6 bases). In germline, CDR1 is DFQATT, CDR2 SNEGSKA (reference sequence). V lost 6 bases to trimming and J lost 4 bases, with 13 bases between them. There are 12 residues in the CDR3. DNA for the CDR3: TGCAGTGCCCAGGAGGGTTTATACGAGCAGTACTTC. The encoded protein is CSAQEGLYEQYF.

The CDR3 spells CASSSRAGQNEAFF. The CDR3 DNA follows: TGTGCCAGTAGCTCAAGGGCAGGACAGAATGAAGCTTTCTTT. J is TRBJ1-1 and V is TRBV19; D is possibly TRBD1 (6 bases). The germline V gene has CDR1 LNHDA and CDR2 SQIVND (reference sequence). This CDR3 has 14 amino acids. Deletions cut 6 bases from V and 7 bases from J, with 18 bases between.

This clonotype appeared once. J is TRBJ2-6 and V is TRBV5-1, with D possibly being TRBD1 (6 bases). The ends were cut back, 0 bases at V and 0 bases at J, with 13 bases in the middle. CDR3 length: 18 residues. Germline V gene data show CDR1 as SGHRS and CDR2 as YFSETQ. The CDR3 sequence is CASSLVKGVNSGANVLTF. The CDR3 coding sequence is TGCGCCAGCAGCTTGGTTAAGGGGGTGAACTCTGGGGCCAACGTCCTGACTTTC.

A few counts support this clonotype. CDR3 in DNA: TGCGCCAGCGGCCGGCCAGAGAGGTTTCCCTACAATGAGCAGTTCTTC. Amino acid sequence: CASGRPERFPYNEQFF. The rearrangement uses TRBV5-1 and TRBJ2-1; the D is unclear. Trimming pared 7 bases from V and 2 bases from J, leaving 19 bases between. The germline gives CDR1 SGHRS, CDR2 YFSETQ. The CDR3 has 16 residues.

The sample holds many counts of this clonotype. CDR3 coding DNA: TGTGCCAGCAGTATCAATAGGGGGACAGATACGCAGTATTTT. Protein product: CASSINRGTDTQYF. This chain joins TRBV12-3 or TRBV12-4 and TRBJ2-3, with D possibly matching TRBD1 (6 bases). The CDR3 sequence is 14 residues long. Deletions cut 5 bases from V and 3 bases from J, with 12 bases between.

This clonotype has just a few counts. The J gene is TRBJ2-5, the V gene TRBV18; the match to TRBD2 covers 10 bases. The CDR3 has 16 residues. Germline CDR1 reads KGHSH; CDR2 reads LQKENI. V dropped 2 bases and J dropped 4; count of bases not matched to a gene: 7. CDR3 in amino acids: CASSPLIAGGGETQYF. Written as DNA, the CDR3 is TGTGCCAGCTCACCATTAATAGCGGGAGGAGGAGAGACCCAGTACTTC.

The gene calls are TRBV12-3 or TRBV12-4 and TRBJ1-1; perhaps TRBD1 as D (5 bases). With 6 bases removed from V and 1 base from J, the gap between germline ends came to 21 bases. The CDR3 consists of 17 residues. CDR3 sequence: CASRLIAWGRSNTEAFF. Written as DNA, the CDR3 is TGTGCCAGCAGACTGATCGCGTGGGGGAGATCGAACACTGAAGCTTTCTTT.

The chain employs TRBV11-3 and TRBJ2-2, with 8 bases that match TRBD1. The germline gives CDR1 SGHNT, CDR2 YENEEA. This CDR3 has 15 residues. The V segment lost 1 base and the J segment 5 bases; nucleotides outside the gene matches: 3. The CDR3 reads CASSLGQGRTGELFF. In DNA form, the CDR3 reads TGTGCCAGCAGCTTAGGACAGGGGAGGACCGGGGAGCTGTTTTTT.

The rearrangement uses TRBV9 and TRBJ2-5; a weak D match, TRBD2 (5 bases). The CDR3 is 15 amino acids. Germline assignment: CDR1 SGDLS and CDR2 YYNGEE. V was trimmed by 0 bases and J by 7 bases, leaving 16 bases between them. The DNA for the CDR3 is TGTGCCAGCAGCGTAGAGAGAGGGCCCAGTGCGACCCAGTACTTC. As protein: CASSVERGPSATQYF.

This chain connects TRBV7-9 to TRBJ1-1, with D maybe TRBD1 (5 bases). Looked up from germline, CDR1 is SEHNR and CDR2 is FQNEAQ (reference sequence). This CDR3 is built from 13 residues. V lost 3 bases, J lost 4 bases, and 9 bases lay in between. The DNA for the CDR3 is TGTGCCAGCAGCTTCCAGGGTGTCACTGAAGCTTTCTTT. Encoded protein: CASSFQGVTEAFF.

This clonotype was seen repeatedly, ten times or more. This chain links TRBV5-6 with TRBJ1-5; 7 bases match TRBD1. The junction had 14 bases not matched to a gene; V was cut back by 5 bases and J by 6 bases. Germline assignment: CDR1 SGHDT and CDR2 YYEEEE. The CDR3 is 16 amino acids. The CDR3 is CASSRTGSGVSQPQHF. CDR3 coding DNA: TGTGCCAGCAGTCGGACAGGTTCTGGGGTAAGTCAGCCCCAGCATTTT.

This chain uses TRBV7-3 with TRBJ2-1, with 15 bases fitting TRBD2. This CDR3 is built from 14 residues. V was clipped by 5 bases and J by 9 bases; unmatched bases: 2. Per the germline V gene, CDR1 is SGHTA and CDR2 is FQGTGA. CDR3 nucleotides: TGTGCCAGCAGCCGGACTAGCGGGAGGGTTGAGCAGTTCTTC. The encoded protein is CASSRTSGRVEQFF. The complete variable domain, with remaining parts taken from reference TRBV7-3 and TRBJ2-1, reads GAGVSQTPSNKVTEKGKYVELRCDPISGHTALYWYRQSLGQGPEFLIYFQGTGAADDSGLPNDRFFAVRPEGSVSTLKIQRTERGDSAVYLCASSRTSGRVEQFFGPGTRLTVL.

The genes are TRBV19 and TRBJ1-5; no clear D. Germline assignment: CDR1 LNHDA and CDR2 SQIVND (reference sequence). Trimming shortened V by 5 bases and J by 2 bases, and 13 bases separated the two germline ends. This CDR3 is built from 15 residues. The CDR3 bases are TGTGCCAGTAGTTCCATAACTTACCGCAATCAGCCCCAGCATTTT. Its protein is CASSSITYRNQPQHF.

V is TRBV28 and J is TRBJ2-5; D is unresolved. Germline V gene sequence: CDR1 MDHEN, CDR2 SYDVKM. Trimming took 5 bases from V and 3 from J, leaving 7 bases between them. CDR3 size: 12 residues. The CDR3 is CASSPRKETQYF. CDR3 bases: TGTGCCAGCAGTCCCAGGAAAGAGACCCAGTACTTC.

This clonotype was counted a few times. V usage is TRBV12-3 or TRBV12-4 and J usage is TRBJ1-5; 7 bases agree with TRBD1. The V segment lost 8 bases and the J segment 7 bases; nucleotides outside the gene matches: 11. The CDR3 contains 14 residues. CDR3 coding DNA: TGTGCCAGCGGGGAGGGACAGTGGGTCCAGCCCCAGCATTTT. This codes for CASGEGQWVQPQHF.

The chain employs TRBV12-3 or TRBV12-4 and TRBJ1-6; D remains ambiguous. The CDR3 is 14 residues long. V was trimmed by 3 bases and J by 5 bases, leaving 8 bases between them. The CDR3 spells CASSFNGDNSPLHF. The CDR3 DNA reads TGTGCCAGCAGTTTTAACGGGGATAATTCACCCCTCCACTTT.

This clonotype was picked up a small number of times. This chain uses TRBV28 with TRBJ2-7; D might be TRBD1 or TRBD2, each matching 5 bases. The ends were cut back, 7 bases at V and 6 bases at J, with 16 bases in the middle. The CDR3 runs 13 residues. Germline CDR1 is MDHEN and CDR2 is SYDVKM. The CDR3 coding sequence is TGTGCCAGCACCAGGGATAACCTAGCCGAGCAGTACTTC. This codes for CASTRDNLAEQYF.

The genes are TRBV6-5 and TRBJ1-4, with D perhaps TRBD1 (6 bases). V lost 2 bases, J lost 8 bases, and 12 bases lay in between. The CDR3 runs 14 residues. Germline CDR1 and CDR2: MNHEY and SVGAGI. CDR3 sequence (DNA): TGTGCCAGCAGTTACGGGGGCAACGAAGAAAAACTGTTTTTT. Residues: CASSYGGNEEKLFF.

This clonotype was seen repeatedly, ten times or more. This chain links TRBV20-1 with TRBJ2-7, with TRBD2 as a possible D gene (6 bases). This CDR3 spans 14 amino acids. In germline, CDR1 is DFQATT, CDR2 SNEGSKA (reference sequence). V shed 5 bases and J shed 2 bases, with 16 bases lying between them. The chain's CDR3 is CSARRPGAAYEQYF. As DNA, the CDR3 is TGCAGTGCTCGGCGTCCGGGAGCAGCCTACGAGCAGTACTTC.

The chain combines TRBV20-1 with TRBJ2-3, with TRBD2 identical over 11 bases. This CDR3 is 16 amino acids long. Trimming took 6 bases from V and 1 from J; bases not matched to a gene: 9. The V gene's germline CDR1 is DFQATT and CDR2 SNEGSKA (reference sequence). The CDR3 bases are TGCAGTGCGGGGGGGCTAGCGGGAGGCCGCACAGATACGCAGTATTTT. This translates into CSAGGLAGGRTDTQYF.